Sequencing of this TCR beta chain was carried out in a study of breast tumors, draining lymph nodes, adjacent tissues. Study-level results: Data fit most tumor T cells coming from lymph node, expanding in tumor. Compared with basal-like, luminal-like tumors shared significantly more repertoire with nontumor tissue.

The sample holds many counts of this clonotype. Its target is not known. Germline V gene sequence: CDR1 KGHSH, CDR2 LQKENI. The CDR3 is made up of 14 amino acids. V shed 5 bases, J shed 0 bases, and the junction held 0 bases outside the gene matches. Axillary draining lymph nodes of breast cancer patients supplied the node samples. TCRdb redid the calling of the multiplex PCR reads with MiXCR, one entry per CDR3 protein. The sample includes some 130,000 distinct CDR3 sequences, about 20% of them seen just once. Sequenced material: axillary lymph node tissue. This receptor was taken from a female donor with breast cancer. Some clones in this sample may be carry-over from other donors' samples. The chain combines TRBV18 with TRBJ2-1, with TRBD2 matching 8 bases. The CDR3 sequence: CASSTSGSYNEQFF. The CDR3 DNA sequence: TGTGCCAGCTCAACTAGCGGCTCCTACAATGAGCAGTTCTTC.